Listed below are T cell receptor beta chains from one sample, sequenced in a study of response to subunit inactivated influenza vaccine. TCRdb independently ran MiXCR on the RT-PCR reads; one entry per CDR3 protein. The sample has 600,000 to 850,000 distinct CDR3 sequences; 13% to 15% are singletons. The material sequenced was PBMCs from blood, taken 14 days before vaccination. The receptors originated from a man aged 50-59 years who received an inactivated influenza vaccine. Both conserved end residues are part of each CDR3. Fields, in order: V gene, CDR3 protein.

>TRBV29-1
CSGETPRGGYTF
>TRBV29-1
CSVEGTSGRATDTQYF
>TRBV2
CASSGSGDEPLHF
>TRBV2
CASSEGSETQYF
>TRBV28
CASSPHLRSEKLFF
>TRBV27
CASSLRQGRLPYEQYF
>TRBV11-1
CASEGQGKDEQYF
>TRBV28
CASSFPGTRSWNEQFF
>TRBV9
CASSPLAGGMNEQFF
>TRBV5-1
CASSSFAGFGANVLTF
>TRBV25-1
CASSAGRQGSIVMNTEAFF
>TRBV5-1
CASSPGTSGRIRELFF
>TRBV7-3
CASSSDSKDTQYF
>TRBV5-6
CASSHRPNQPQHF
>TRBV4-3
CASSQVEGGGLYNEQFF
>TRBV6-1
CASSDGPSSGNTIYF
>TRBV4-3
CASSRRGNSYEQYF
>TRBV6-1
CASSELNIQYF
>TRBV7-2
CASSLNGANQETQYF
>TRBV6-2/TRBV6-3
CASSPSPGLAGGHEQFF
>TRBV28
CASSLYLGGETQYF
>TRBV4-3
CASSRRWGEDYNEQFF
>TRBV20-1
CSVLIPLSGIQYF
>TRBV6-5
CASSYSSSGSTDTQYF
>TRBV12-3/TRBV12-4
CASSLFSNQPQHF
>TRBV4-2
CASSQEDVMNTEAFF
>TRBV5-1
CASSLVGAQEQYF
>TRBV27
CASSLRGPDQPQHF
>TRBV12-3/TRBV12-4
CASRPGEGHNTGELFF
>TRBV11-2
CASSLDQHIVSSYEQYF
>TRBV5-4
CASSPKGQLNEQFF
>TRBV27
CASGPHNSPLHF